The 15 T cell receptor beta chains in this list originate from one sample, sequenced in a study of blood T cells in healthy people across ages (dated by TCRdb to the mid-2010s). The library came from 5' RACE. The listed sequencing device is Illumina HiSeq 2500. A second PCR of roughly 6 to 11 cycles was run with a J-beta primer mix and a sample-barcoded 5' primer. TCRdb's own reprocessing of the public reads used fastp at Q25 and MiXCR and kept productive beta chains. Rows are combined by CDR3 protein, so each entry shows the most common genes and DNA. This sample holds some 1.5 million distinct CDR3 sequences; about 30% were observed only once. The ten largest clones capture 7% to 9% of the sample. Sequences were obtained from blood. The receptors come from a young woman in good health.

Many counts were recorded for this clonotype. This chain's CDR3 is CSATGGNGQETQYF. CDR3 nucleotide sequence: TGCAGTGCTACAGGAGGGAACGGTCAAGAGACCCAGTACTTC. This sequence joins TRBV20-1 and TRBJ2-5; TRBD2 might be the D (6 bases). The CDR3 is 14 amino acids. Trimming stripped 4 bases from V and 2 bases from J, with 14 bases between. Germline lookup yields CDR1 DFQATT and CDR2 SNEGSKA (reference sequence).

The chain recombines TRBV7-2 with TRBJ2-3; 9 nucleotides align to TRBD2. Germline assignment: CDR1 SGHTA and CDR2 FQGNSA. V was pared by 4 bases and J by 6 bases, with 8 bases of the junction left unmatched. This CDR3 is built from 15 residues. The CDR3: CASSSVAGVADTQYF. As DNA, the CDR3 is TGTGCCAGCAGCTCCGTAGCGGGAGTGGCCGATACGCAGTATTTT. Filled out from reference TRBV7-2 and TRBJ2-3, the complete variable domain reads GAGVSQSPSNKVTEKGKDVELRCDPISGHTALYWYRQSLGQGLEFLIYFQGNSAPDKSGLPSDRFSAERTGGSVSTLTIQRTQQEDSAVYLCASSSVAGVADTQYFGPGTRLTVL.

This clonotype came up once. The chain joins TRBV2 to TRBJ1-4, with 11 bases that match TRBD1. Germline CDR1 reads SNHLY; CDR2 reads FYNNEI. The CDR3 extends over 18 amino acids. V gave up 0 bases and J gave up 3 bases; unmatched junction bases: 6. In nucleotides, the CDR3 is TGTGCCAGCAGTGAAGCCGGACAGGGACAGGGGGCTAATGAAAAACTGTTTTTT. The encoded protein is CASSEAGQGQGANEKLFF.

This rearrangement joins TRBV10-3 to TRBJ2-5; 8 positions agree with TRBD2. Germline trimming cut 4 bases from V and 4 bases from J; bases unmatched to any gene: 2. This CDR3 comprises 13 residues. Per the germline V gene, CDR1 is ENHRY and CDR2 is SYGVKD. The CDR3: CAISGTSSETQYF. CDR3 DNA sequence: TGTGCCATCAGTGGGACTAGCTCAGAGACCCAGTACTTC.

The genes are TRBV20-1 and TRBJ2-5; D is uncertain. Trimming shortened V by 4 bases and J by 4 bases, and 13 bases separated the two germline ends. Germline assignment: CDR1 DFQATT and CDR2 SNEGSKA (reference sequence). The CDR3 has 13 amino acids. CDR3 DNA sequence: TGCAGTGCTAATAGGGCGGTAGGAGAGACCCAGTACTTC. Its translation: CSANRAVGETQYF.

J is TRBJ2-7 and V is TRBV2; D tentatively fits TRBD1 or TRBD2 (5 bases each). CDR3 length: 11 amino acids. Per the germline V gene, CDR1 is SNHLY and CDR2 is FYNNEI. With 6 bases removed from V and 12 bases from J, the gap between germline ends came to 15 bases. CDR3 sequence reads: CASSPDRGGYF. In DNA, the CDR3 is TGTGCCAGCAGCCCCGACCGGGGCGGGTACTTC.

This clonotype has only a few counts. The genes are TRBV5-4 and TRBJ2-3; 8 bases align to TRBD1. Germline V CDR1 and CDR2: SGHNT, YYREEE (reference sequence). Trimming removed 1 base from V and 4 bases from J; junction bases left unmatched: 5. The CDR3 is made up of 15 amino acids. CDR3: CASSLRTGSSDTQYF. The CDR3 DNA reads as TGTGCCAGCAGCTTGAGGACAGGGAGTTCAGATACGCAGTATTTT.

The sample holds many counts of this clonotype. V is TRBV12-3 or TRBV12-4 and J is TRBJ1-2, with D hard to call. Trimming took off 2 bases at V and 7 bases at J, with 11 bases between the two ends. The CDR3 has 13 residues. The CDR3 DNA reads TGTGCCAGCAGTTTATTTAGGGAGGCTGGCTACACCTTC. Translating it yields CASSLFREAGYTF.

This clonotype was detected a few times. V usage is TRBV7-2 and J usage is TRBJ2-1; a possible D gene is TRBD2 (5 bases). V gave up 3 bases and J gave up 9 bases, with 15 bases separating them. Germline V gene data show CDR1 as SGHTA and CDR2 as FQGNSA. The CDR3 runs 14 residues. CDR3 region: CASSFGSQTTEQFF. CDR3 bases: TGTGCCAGCAGCTTTGGCTCGCAGACTACTGAGCAGTTCTTC.

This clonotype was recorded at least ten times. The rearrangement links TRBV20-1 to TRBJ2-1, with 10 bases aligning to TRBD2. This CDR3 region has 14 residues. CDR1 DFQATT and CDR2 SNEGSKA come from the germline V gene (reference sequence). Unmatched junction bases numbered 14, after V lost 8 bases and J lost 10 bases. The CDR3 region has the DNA TGCAGTACCTATCTAGCGGGGGTATCAATCGAGCAGTTCTTC. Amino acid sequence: CSTYLAGVSIEQFF.

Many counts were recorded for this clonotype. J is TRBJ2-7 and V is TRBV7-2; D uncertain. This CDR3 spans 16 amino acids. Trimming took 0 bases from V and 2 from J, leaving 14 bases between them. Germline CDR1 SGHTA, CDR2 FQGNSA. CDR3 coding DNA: TGTGCCAGCAGCTTAGCGAGGTCGCGGCTAGCCTACGAGCAGTACTTC. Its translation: CASSLARSRLAYEQYF.

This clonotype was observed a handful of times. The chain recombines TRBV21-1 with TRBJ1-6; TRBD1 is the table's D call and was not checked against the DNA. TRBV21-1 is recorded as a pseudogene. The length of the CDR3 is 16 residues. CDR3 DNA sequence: TGTGCCAGCAGCAAAGAGGCCGACAGGGGTGGTTCACCCCTCCACTTT. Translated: CASSKEADRGGSPLHF.

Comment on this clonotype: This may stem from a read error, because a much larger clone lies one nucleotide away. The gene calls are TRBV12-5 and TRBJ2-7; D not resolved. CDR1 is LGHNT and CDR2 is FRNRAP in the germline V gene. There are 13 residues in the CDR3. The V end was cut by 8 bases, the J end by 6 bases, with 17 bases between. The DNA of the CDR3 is TGTGCTAGTAGTCTCCGGACGCTTGCCGAGCAGTACTTC. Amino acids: CASSLRTLAEQYF.

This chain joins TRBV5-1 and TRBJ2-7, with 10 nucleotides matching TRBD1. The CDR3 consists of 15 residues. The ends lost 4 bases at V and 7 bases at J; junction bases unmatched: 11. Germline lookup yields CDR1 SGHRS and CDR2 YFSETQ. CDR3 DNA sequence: TGCGCCAGCAGCGGTACGGGGACAGGGGTGGGGGAGCAGTACTTC. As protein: CASSGTGTGVGEQYF.

The CDR3 is CSAREKDRADYGYTF. In nucleotides, the CDR3 is TGCAGTGCTAGAGAAAAGGACAGGGCCGACTATGGCTACACCTTC. V gene TRBV20-1 combines with J gene TRBJ1-2; 8 nucleotides align to TRBD1. The J segment lost 3 bases and the V segment lost 0 bases, leaving 6 bases of the junction unmatched. Germline CDR1 DFQATT, CDR2 SNEGSKA (reference sequence). This CDR3 spans 15 amino acids.